These T cell receptor beta chains were read from a single sample in a study of blood T cell repertoires in COVID-19. Profiled with immunoSEQ multiplex PCR; TCRdb holds only in-frame clones, not every one. This sample has some 200,000 clones; 84% occur once, and the top ten carry under 15%. Material for sequencing was peripheral blood. These receptors all come from a man aged 25 to 40 with active or convalescent COVID-19. The CDR3 runs from the conserved cysteine through the conserved F or W. A D gene is named only where the DNA matches it firmly. Not all rows give a size; the values are once, few, many and, for expanded clones, a class.

V	size	J	D	DNA	CDR3
TRBV6-5	few	TRBJ1-1	TRBD1	TGTGCCAGCAGTTACGAATTAGGACAGGTACGGGCTTTCTTT	CASSYELGQVRAFF
TRBV27	-	TRBJ2-7	-	TGTGCCAGCAGCCGAGGACACCGCTACGAGCAGTACTTC	CASSRGHRYEQYF
TRBV30	once	TRBJ1-3	-	TGTGCCTGGAGTGAGGGACTCTCTGGAAACACCATATATTTT	CAWSEGLSGNTIYF
TRBV7-6	few	TRBJ2-1	TRBD1	TGTGCCAGCAGCTTACGGGGGACAGGGGGGAGTAATGAGCAGTTCTTC	CASSLRGTGGSNEQFF
TRBV29-1	-	TRBJ1-5	-	TGCAGCGTTGAAGTACAGGGTAGACGCGGGAGGCATTTT	CSVEVQGRRGRHF
TRBV30	few	TRBJ1-1	-	TGTGCCTGGAGTGTCCCGGGGAAGGCTTTCTTT	CAWSVPGKAFF
TRBV19	-	TRBJ1-4	-	TGTGCCAGTAGTGATACAGGGACAACTAATGAAAAACTGTTTTTT	CASSDTGTTNEKLFF
TRBV19	-	TRBJ2-7	-	TGTGCCAGTAACAACGGGAGACCCAGCGAGCAGTACTTC	CASNNGRPSEQYF
TRBV5-4	-	TRBJ1-3	-	TGTGCCAGCAGCTTGAGAGGACAGGGAAACACCATATATTTT	CASSLRGQGNTIYF
TRBV28	-	TRBJ1-5	TRBD1	TGTGCCAGCAGTTTATACGCAACAGGGGCCAATCAGCCCCAGCATTTT	CASSLYATGANQPQHF
TRBV4-3	-	TRBJ2-3	-	TGCGCCAGCAGCCAACAGACTAGTGGTACGCAGTATTTT	CASSQQTSGTQYF
TRBV18	-	TRBJ1-6	TRBD1	TGTGCCAGCTCACCATCAATAGGACAGGGGTATAATTCACCCCTCCACTTT	CASSPSIGQGYNSPLHF
TRBV7-9	-	TRBJ1-2	-	TGTGCCAGCAGCTTAGGGCAGAACTATGGCTACACCTTC	CASSLGQNYGYTF
TRBV3-1/TRBV3-2	-	TRBJ1-3	-	TGTGCCAGCAGCCAAGAAACAGGGATCTCTGGAAACACCATATATTTT	CASSQETGISGNTIYF
TRBV15	few	TRBJ1-1	-	TGTGCCACCAGCACCCGACAATGGGGCAGGGCTGAAGCTTTCTTT	CATSTRQWGRAEAFF
TRBV24-1	-	TRBJ2-1	TRBD2	TGTGCCACCAGTGAGCCCGGGACTAGCGGGGTTAATGAGCAGTTCTTC	CATSEPGTSGVNEQFF
TRBV13	-	TRBJ1-1	-	TGTGCCAGCAGCTTGGGGGGGCCCCGCACTGAAGCTTTCTTT	CASSLGGPRTEAFF
TRBV7-3	-	TRBJ1-2	-	TGTGCCAGCAGCTTAGATCCGCGAGGCTATGGCTACACCTTC	CASSLDPRGYGYTF
TRBV4-1	-	TRBJ1-5	-	TGCGCCAGCAGCTTACAGGGCGGGCAGCCCCAGCATTTT	CASSLQGGQPQHF
TRBV7-6	-	TRBJ1-3	-	TGTGCCAGCAGCTTATCCCTGAGTCGAAACACCATATATTTT	CASSLSLSRNTIYF
TRBV24-1	-	TRBJ2-1	-	TGTGCCACCAGTGATCCAGGGTCAGGCTGGCATGAGCAGTTCTTC	CATSDPGSGWHEQFF
TRBV4-1	-	TRBJ1-1	TRBD1	TGCGCCAGCAGCCAGCGACAGGGGTGGAACACTGAAGCTTTCTTT	CASSQRQGWNTEAFF
TRBV6-1	-	TRBJ1-4	TRBD1	TGTGCCAGCAGTGAATCCCGGGGACAGCTGATGTGGGAAAAACTGTTTTTT	CASSESRGQLMWEKLFF
TRBV3-1/TRBV3-2	few	TRBJ1-4	TRBD1	TGTGCCAGCAGCGCTTACAGGGGATCACGAATCGAAAAACTGTTTTTT	CASSAYRGSRIEKLFF
TRBV5-6	-	TRBJ2-3	-	TGTGCCAGCAGCCGGCCCTGGCAGGGCGATACGCAGTATTTT	CASSRPWQGDTQYF
TRBV29-1	-	TRBJ2-3	TRBD1	TGCAGCGCCGGCGGTGGACAGGGAACAGATACGCAGTATTTT	CSAGGGQGTDTQYF
TRBV3-1/TRBV3-2	-	TRBJ1-5	-	TGTGCCAGCAGCCGTTCCCTCGCAGGGGCCAATCAGCCCCAGCATTTT	CASSRSLAGANQPQHF
TRBV5-1	-	TRBJ2-2	-	TGCGCCAGCAGCTTGGCAGAGAACACCGGGGAGCTGTTTTTT	CASSLAENTGELFF
TRBV7-2	-	TRBJ1-4	-	TGTGCCAGCAGCCTAGGGGGGCCGGGGGAAAAACTGTTTTTT	CASSLGGPGEKLFF
TRBV14	-	TRBJ1-1	-	TGTGCCAGCAGCCAAGGCAACTACCGGAACACTGAAGCTTTCTTT	CASSQGNYRNTEAFF
TRBV5-5	-	TRBJ1-1	-	TGTGCCAGCAGCTTGGCCGGGATGAACACTGAAGCTTTCTTT	CASSLAGMNTEAFF
TRBV6-6	few	TRBJ2-7	TRBD1	TGTGCCAGCAGCTCGGGACAGGGCGGCGAGCAGTACTTC	CASSSGQGGEQYF
TRBV29-1	-	TRBJ2-1	TRBD1	TGCAGCGTTGCAGGACAGGGGAGGAGAGAGAGGTTCTTC	CSVAGQGRRERFF
TRBV2	-	TRBJ2-1	-	TGTGCCAGCAGATTACAGGGGCAGTTCTTC	CASRLQGQFF
TRBV19	-	TRBJ1-4	-	TGTGCCAGTAGTGCGTTTCCCGCGGGATCAACTAATGAAAAACTGTTTTTT	CASSAFPAGSTNEKLFF
TRBV5-1	-	TRBJ2-2	-	TGCGCCAGCAGCTTGGGTGACAGACCGAACACCGGGGAGCTGTTTTTT	CASSLGDRPNTGELFF
TRBV19	-	TRBJ1-5	-	TGTGCCAGTAGTATCCAGGGGTGGAATCAGCCCCAGCATTTT	CASSIQGWNQPQHF
TRBV5-1	-	TRBJ1-2	-	TGCGCCAGCAGCTTAACGGATCCAGGGTCCTATGGCTACACCTTC	CASSLTDPGSYGYTF
TRBV30	-	TRBJ2-7	TRBD1	TGTGCCTGGAAAGGGACAGGGGTAGGAGAGCAGTACTTC	CAWKGTGVGEQYF
TRBV6-5	-	TRBJ2-5	-	TGTGCCAGTGACGGACTTAAAAGAGAAGAGACCCAGTACTTC	CASDGLKREETQYF
TRBV2	-	TRBJ2-7	TRBD1	TGTGCCAGCAGTGAAGCGCTTGCAGGGGGCAACGAGCAGTACTTC	CASSEALAGGNEQYF
TRBV3-1/TRBV3-2	-	TRBJ1-1	TRBD1	TGTGCCAGCAGCCAAGCGGGGACAGGGCTCCAAGCTTTCTTT	CASSQAGTGLQAFF
TRBV18	-	TRBJ2-6	-	TGTGCCAGCTCACATAACTCTGGGGCCAACGTCCTGACTTTC	CASSHNSGANVLTF